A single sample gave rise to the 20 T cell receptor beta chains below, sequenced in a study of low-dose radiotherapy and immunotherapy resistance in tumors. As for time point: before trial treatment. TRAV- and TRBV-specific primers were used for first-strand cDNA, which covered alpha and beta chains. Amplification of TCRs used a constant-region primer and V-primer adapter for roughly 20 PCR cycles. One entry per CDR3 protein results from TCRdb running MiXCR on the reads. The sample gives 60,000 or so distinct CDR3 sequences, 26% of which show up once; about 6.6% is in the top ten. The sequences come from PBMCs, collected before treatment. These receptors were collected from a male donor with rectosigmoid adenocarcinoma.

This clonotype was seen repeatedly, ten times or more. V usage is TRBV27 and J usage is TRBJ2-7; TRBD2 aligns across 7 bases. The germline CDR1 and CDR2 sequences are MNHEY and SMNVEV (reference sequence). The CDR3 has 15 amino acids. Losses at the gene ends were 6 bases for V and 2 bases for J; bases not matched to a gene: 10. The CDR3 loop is CASRRPSGGAYEQYF. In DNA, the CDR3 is TGTGCCAGCAGGCGACCTAGCGGCGGTGCCTACGAGCAGTACTTC.

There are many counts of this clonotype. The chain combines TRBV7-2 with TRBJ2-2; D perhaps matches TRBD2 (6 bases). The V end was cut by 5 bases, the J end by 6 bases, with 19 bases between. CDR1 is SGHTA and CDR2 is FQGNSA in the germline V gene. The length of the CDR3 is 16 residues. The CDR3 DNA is TGTGCCAGCAGCAAAAATCTACTAGCAAACGCCGGGGAGCTGTTTTTT. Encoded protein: CASSKNLLANAGELFF.

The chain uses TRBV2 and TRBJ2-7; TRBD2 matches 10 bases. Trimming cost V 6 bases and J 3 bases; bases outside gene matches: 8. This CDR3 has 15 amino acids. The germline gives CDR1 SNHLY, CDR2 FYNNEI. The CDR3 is CASRLRTSGDYEQYF. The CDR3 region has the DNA TGTGCCAGCAGGCTGAGGACTAGCGGAGACTACGAGCAGTACTTC.

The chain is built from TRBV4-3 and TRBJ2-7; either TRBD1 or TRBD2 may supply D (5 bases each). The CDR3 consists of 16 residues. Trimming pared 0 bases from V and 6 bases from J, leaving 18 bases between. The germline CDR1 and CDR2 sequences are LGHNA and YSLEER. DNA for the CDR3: TGCGCCAGCAGCCAAGATCTGAGGGACCGGGTCGTCGAGCAGTACTTC. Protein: CASSQDLRDRVVEQYF.

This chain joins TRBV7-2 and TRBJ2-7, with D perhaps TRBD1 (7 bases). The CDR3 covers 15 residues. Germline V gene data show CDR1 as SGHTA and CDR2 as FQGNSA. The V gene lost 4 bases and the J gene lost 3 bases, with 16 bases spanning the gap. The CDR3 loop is CASSSRQGGFYEQYF. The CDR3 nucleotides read TGTGCCAGCAGCTCCCGACAGGGAGGTTTCTACGAGCAGTACTTC. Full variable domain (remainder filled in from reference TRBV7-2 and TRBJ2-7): GAGVSQSPSNKVTEKGKDVELRCDPISGHTALYWYRQSLGQGLEFLIYFQGNSAPDKSGLPSDRFSAERTGGSVSTLTIQRTQQEDSAVYLCASSSRQGGFYEQYFGPGTRLTVT.

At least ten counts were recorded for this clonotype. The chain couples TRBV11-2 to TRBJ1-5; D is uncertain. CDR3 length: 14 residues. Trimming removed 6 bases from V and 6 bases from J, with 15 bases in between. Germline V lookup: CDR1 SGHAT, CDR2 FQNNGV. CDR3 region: CASSRGYWGQPQHF. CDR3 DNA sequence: TGTGCCAGCAGTAGAGGGTATTGGGGTCAGCCCCAGCATTTT.

The DNA of the CDR3 is TGTGCCAGCACTACCGGCACAGATACGCAGTATTTT. Translated, it gives CASTTGTDTQYF. This chain links TRBV12-3 or TRBV12-4 with TRBJ2-3; D gene unclear. The CDR3 sequence is 12 residues long. With 7 bases removed from V and 1 base from J, the gap between germline ends came to 6 bases.

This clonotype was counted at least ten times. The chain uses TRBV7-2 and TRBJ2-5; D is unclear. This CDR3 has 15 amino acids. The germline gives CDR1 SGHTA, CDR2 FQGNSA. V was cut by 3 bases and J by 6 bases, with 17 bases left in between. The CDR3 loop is CASSFTDGGRKTQYF. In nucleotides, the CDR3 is TGTGCCAGCAGCTTCACAGACGGCGGCCGAAAGACCCAGTACTTC.

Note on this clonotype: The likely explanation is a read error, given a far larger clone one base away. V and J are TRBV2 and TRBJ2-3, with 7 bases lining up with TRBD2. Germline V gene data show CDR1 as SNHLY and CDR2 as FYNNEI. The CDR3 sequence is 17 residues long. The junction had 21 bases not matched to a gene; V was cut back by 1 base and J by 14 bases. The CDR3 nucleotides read TGTGCCAGCAGTGAAGAAGCTAGCGGAGCGAACACCGGGGAGCTGTATTTT. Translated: CASSEEASGANTGELYF.

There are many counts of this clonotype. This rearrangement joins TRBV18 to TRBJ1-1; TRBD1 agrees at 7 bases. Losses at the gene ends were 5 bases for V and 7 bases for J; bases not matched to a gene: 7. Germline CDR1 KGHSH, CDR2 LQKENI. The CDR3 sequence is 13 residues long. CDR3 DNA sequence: TGTGCCAGCTCATCGCCAGGGGGATTTGAAGCTTTCTTT. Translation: CASSSPGGFEAFF.

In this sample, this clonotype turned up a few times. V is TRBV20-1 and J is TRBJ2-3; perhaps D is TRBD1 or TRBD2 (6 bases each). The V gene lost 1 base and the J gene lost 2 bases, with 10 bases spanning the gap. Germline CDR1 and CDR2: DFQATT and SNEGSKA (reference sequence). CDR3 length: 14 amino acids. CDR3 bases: TGCAGTGCTAGAGTCGGGGGCTACACAGATACGCAGTATTTT. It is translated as CSARVGGYTDTQYF.

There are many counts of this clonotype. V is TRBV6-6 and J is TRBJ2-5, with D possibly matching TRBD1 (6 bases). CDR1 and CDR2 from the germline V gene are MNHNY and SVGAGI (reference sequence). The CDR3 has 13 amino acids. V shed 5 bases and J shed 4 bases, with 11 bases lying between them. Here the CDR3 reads CASSLRQVETQYF. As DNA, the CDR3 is TGTGCCAGCAGTCTCAGACAGGTAGAGACCCAGTACTTC.

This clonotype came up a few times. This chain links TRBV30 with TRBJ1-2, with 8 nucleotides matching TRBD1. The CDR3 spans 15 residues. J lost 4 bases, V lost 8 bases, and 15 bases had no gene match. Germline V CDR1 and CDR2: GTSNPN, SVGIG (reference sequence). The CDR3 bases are TGTGCCGTTTACCGGGACAGGACCCCCGGCTATGGCTACACCTTC. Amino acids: CAVYRDRTPGYGYTF. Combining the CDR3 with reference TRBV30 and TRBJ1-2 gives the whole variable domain SQTIHQWPATLVQPVGSPLSLECTVEGTSNPNLYWYRQAAGRGLQLLFYSVGIGQISSEVPQNLSASRPQDRQFILSSKKLLLSDSGFYLCAVYRDRTPGYGYTFGSGTRLTVV.

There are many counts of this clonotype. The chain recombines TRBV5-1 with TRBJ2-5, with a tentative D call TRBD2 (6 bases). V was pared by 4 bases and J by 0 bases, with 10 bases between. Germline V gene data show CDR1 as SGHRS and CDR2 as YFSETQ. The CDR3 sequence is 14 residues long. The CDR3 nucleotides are TGCGCCAGCAGCCCGGGACTTTACCAAGAGACCCAGTACTTC. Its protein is CASSPGLYQETQYF.

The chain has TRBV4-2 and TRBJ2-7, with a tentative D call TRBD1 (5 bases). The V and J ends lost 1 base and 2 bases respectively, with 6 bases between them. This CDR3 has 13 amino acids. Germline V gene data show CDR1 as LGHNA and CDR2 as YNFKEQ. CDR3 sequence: CASSQVGAYEQYF. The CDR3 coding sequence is TGTGCCAGCAGCCAAGTAGGGGCCTACGAGCAGTACTTC.

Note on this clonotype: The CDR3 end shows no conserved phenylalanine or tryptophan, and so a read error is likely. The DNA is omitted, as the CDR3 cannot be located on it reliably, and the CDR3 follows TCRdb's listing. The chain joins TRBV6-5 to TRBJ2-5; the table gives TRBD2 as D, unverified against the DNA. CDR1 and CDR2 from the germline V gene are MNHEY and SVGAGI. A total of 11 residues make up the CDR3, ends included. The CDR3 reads CASGYRLVLFN.

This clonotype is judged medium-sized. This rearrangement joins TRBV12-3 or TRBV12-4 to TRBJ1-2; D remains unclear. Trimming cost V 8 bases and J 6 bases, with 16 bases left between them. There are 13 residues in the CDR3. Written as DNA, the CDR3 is TGTGCCAGCGGATCACGTGGCTACGATGGCTACACCTTC. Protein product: CASGSRGYDGYTF.

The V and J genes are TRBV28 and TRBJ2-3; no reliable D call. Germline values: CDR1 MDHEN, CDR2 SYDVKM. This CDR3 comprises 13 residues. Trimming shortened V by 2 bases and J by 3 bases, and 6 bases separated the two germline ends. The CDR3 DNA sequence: TGTGCCAGCAGTTTAATGGCGACAGATACGCAGTATTTT. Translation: CASSLMATDTQYF.

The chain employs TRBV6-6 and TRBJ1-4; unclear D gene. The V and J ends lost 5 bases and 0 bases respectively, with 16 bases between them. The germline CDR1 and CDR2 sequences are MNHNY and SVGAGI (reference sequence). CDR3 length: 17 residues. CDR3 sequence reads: CASSEHPSGSTNEKLFF. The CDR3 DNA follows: TGTGCCAGCAGTGAACACCCGTCCGGGTCAACTAATGAAAAACTGTTTTTT.

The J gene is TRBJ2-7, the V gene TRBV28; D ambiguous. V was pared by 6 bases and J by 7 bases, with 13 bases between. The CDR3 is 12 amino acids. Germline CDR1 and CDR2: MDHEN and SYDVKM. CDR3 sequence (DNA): TGTGCCAGCAGCCAGGCCCCCAGAGAGCAGTACTTC. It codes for CASSQAPREQYF.